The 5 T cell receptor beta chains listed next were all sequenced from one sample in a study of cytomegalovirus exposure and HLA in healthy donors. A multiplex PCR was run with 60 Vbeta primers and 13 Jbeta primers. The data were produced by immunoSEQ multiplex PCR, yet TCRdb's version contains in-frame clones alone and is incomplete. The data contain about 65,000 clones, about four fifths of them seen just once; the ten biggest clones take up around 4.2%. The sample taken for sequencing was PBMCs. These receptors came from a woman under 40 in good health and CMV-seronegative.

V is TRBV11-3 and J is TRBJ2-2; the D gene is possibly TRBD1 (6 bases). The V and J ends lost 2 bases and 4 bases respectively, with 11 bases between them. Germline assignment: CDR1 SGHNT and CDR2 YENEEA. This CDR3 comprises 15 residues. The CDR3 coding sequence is TGTGCCAGCAGCTTATCCTCCAGGGGCACCGGGGAGCTGTTTTTT. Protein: CASSLSSRGTGELFF.

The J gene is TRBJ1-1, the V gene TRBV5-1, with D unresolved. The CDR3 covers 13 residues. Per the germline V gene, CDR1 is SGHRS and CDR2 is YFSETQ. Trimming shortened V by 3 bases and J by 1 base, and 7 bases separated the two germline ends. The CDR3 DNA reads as TGCGCCAGCAGCTCCTCGGGGAACACTGAAGCTTTCTTT. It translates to CASSSSGNTEAFF.

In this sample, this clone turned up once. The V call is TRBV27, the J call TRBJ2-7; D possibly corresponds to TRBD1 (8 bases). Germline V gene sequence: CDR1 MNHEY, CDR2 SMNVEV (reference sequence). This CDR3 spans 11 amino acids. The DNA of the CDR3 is TGTGAGGACAGGGAGGGATACGAGCAGTACTTC. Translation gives CEDREGYEQYF.

CDR3 bases: TGTGCCAGCAGTTCCCTGAACAGGGGCAATGAGCAGTTCTTC. Protein product: CASSSLNRGNEQFF. The chain employs TRBV6-5 and TRBJ2-1; 7 bases align to TRBD1. This CDR3 has 14 amino acids. The V gene's germline CDR1 is MNHEY and CDR2 SVGAGI. The junction had 6 bases not matched to a gene; V was cut back by 4 bases and J by 6 bases.

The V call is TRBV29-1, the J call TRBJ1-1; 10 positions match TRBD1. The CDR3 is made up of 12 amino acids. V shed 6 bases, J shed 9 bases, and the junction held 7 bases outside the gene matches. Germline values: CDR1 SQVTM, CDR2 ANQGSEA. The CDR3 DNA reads TGCAGCGTGACAGGGGGCGCCCCTCAAGCTTTCTTT. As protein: CSVTGGAPQAFF.